This T cell receptor beta chain was sequenced in a study of T cells in Graves' hyperthyroidism and ophthalmopathy. Study-level results: A model of 13 V-J features distinguished ophthalmopathy from stable hyperthyroidism. Ophthalmopathy prediction by the model preceded onset by a median about 6 months.

A word on this clonotype: Its specificity is unknown.

Amplification targeted TCR beta CDR3 regions from RNA transcripts. Initially, a first-round RT-PCR of the TCR CDR3 employed the HTBI primer set. TCRdb recomputed calls from the multiplex PCR reads with MiXCR, one row per CDR3 protein. The sample has under 800,000 distinct CDR3 sequences; less than 15% are singletons. V shed 6 bases and J shed 3 bases, with 11 bases lying between them. This CDR3 has 14 amino acids. Germline-derived CDR1 and CDR2 are LNHDA and SQIVND (reference sequence). The sequenced material came from blood. The rearrangement links TRBV19 to TRBJ2-2; D call uncertain. The sequence derives from a woman in her late teens or twenties with Graves' hyperthyroidism. The chain's CDR3 is CASSSNIYTGELFF. CDR3 nucleotides: TGTGCCAGTAGCTCCAACATTTACACCGGGGAGCTGTTTTTT.